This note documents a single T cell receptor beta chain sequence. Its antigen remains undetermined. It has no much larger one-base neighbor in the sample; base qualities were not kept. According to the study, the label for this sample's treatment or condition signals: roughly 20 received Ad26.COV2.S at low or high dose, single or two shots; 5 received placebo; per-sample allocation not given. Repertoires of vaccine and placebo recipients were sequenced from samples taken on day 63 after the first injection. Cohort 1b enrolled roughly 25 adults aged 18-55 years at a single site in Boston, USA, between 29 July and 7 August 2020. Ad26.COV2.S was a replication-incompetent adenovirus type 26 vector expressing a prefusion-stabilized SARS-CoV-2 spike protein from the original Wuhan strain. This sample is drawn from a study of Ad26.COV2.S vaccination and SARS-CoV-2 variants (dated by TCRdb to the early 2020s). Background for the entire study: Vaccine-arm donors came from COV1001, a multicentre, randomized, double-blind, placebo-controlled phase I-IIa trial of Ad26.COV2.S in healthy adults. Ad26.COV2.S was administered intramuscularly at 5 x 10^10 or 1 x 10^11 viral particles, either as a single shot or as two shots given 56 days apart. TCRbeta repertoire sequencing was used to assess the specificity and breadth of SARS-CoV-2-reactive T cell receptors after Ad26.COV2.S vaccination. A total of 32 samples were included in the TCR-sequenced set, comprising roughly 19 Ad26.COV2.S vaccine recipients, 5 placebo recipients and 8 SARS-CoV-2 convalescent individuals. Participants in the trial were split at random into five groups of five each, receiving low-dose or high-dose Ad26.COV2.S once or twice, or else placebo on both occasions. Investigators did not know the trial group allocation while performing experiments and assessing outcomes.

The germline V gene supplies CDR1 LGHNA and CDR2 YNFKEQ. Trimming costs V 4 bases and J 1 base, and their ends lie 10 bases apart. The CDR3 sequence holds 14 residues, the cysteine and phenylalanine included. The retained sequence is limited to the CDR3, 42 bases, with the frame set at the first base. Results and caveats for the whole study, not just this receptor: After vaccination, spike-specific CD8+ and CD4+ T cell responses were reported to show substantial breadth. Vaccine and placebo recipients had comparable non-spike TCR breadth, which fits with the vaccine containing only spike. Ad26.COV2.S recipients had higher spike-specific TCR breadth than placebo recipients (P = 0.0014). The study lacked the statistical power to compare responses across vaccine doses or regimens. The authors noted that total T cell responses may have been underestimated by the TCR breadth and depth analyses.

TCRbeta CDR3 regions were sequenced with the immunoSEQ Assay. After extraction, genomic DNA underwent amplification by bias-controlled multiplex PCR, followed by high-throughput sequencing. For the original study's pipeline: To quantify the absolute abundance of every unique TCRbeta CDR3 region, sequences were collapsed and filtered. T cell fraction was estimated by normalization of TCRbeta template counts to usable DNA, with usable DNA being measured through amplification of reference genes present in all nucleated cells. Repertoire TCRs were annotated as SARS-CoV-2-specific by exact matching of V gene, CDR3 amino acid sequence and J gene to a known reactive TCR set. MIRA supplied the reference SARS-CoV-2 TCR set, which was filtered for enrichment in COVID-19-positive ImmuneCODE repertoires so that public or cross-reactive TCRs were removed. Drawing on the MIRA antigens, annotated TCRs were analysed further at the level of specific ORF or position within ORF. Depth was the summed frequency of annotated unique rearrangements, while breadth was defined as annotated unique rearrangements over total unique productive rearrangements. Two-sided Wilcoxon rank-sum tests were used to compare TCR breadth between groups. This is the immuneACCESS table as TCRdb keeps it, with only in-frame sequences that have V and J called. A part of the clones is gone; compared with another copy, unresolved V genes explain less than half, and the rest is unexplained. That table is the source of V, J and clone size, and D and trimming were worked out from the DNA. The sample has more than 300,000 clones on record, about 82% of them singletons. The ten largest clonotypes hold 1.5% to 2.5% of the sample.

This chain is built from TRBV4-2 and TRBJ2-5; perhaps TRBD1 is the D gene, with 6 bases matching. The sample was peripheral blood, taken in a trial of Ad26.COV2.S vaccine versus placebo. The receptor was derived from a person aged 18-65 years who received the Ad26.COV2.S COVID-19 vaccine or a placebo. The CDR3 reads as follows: CASSPDRTQETQYF. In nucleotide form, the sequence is TGTGCCAGCAGCCCCGACAGGACCCAAGAGACCCAGTACTTC.